This TCR beta chain was found in a study of blood T cell repertoires in COVID-19. Turning to the study itself: Some COVID-19 samples were acute and others convalescent; all came from the United States, Italy and Spain.

V was pared by 2 bases and J by 4 bases, with 9 bases between. This CDR3 contains 14 residues. Germline V gene sequence: CDR1 MNHEY, CDR2 SVGAGI. TCRdb keeps only in-frame clones here, not all; method: immunoSEQ multiplex PCR. The table has hundreds of thousands of clones, approximately 90% seen once. Sample: peripheral blood. The sequence came from a man younger than 35 with active or convalescent COVID-19. The chain is built from TRBV6-5 and TRBJ2-1; possible D gene TRBD1, 5 bases. CDR3 amino acids: CASSYGQGYNEQFF. The DNA of the CDR3 is TGTGCCAGCAGTTACGGGCAGGGATACAATGAGCAGTTCTTC.